A single sample is the source of the 18 T cell receptor beta chains below, sequenced in a study of blood T cell repertoires in COVID-19. Generated by immunoSEQ multiplex PCR, the TCRdb table keeps only in-frame clones and is missing some. Here the sample spans 150,000 to 200,000 clones, roughly 82% being singletons. What was sequenced was PBMCs or T cells enriched from blood (not recorded which). Every receptor here comes from a man aged 45 to 65 who had recovered from COVID-19.

This clone was observed a handful of times. The J gene is TRBJ2-2, the V gene TRBV7-3; 9 bases fit TRBD2. With 5 bases clipped from V and 0 bases from J, the junction kept 4 bases outside the gene matches. CDR3 size: 16 residues. Looked up from germline, CDR1 is SGHTA and CDR2 is FQGTGA. This CDR3 is CASSRLAVANTGELFF. DNA for the CDR3: TGTGCCAGCAGCAGACTAGCGGTCGCGAACACCGGGGAGCTGTTTTTT.

CDR3: CASSYSGGDLNYEQFF. In DNA, the CDR3 is TGTGCCAGCAGTTACTCCGGGGGAGATTTAAACTATGAGCAGTTCTTC. V is TRBV27 and J is TRBJ2-1; weak D call: TRBD2 (6 bases). The germline V gene has CDR1 MNHEY and CDR2 SMNVEV (reference sequence). CDR3 length equals 16 residues. The germline V and J ends were trimmed by 4 bases and 8 bases, with 21 bases remaining between them.

The rearrangement joins TRBV29-1 to TRBJ2-1, with 10 bases identical to TRBD2. The CDR3 extends over 14 amino acids. The J segment lost 6 bases and the V segment lost 2 bases, leaving 4 bases of the junction unmatched. CDR1 and CDR2 (germline): SQVTM, ANQGSEA. The DNA for the CDR3 is TGCAGCGTTGAACAACGACTAGCGGGCAATGAGCAGTTCTTC. Encoded protein: CSVEQRLAGNEQFF.

The chain couples TRBV24-1 to TRBJ2-5; 10 positions match TRBD2. Germline CDR1 KGHDR, CDR2 SFDVKD. V was pared by 1 base and J by 4 bases, with 2 bases of the junction left unmatched. The CDR3 extends over 15 amino acids. In DNA, the CDR3 is TGTGCCACCAGTGATTTCCTAGCGGGGGTAGAGACCCAGTACTTC. Amino acid sequence: CATSDFLAGVETQYF.

This clone showed up just once. This chain joins TRBV13 and TRBJ1-2; weak D call: TRBD1 (6 bases). The CDR3 is made up of 16 amino acids. V was trimmed by 5 bases and J by 4 bases, leaving 20 bases between them. CDR1 PRHDT and CDR2 FYEKMQ come from the germline V gene (reference sequence). In DNA form, the CDR3 reads TGTGCCAGCAGCGCGCAGGGGAACGATGGGTCCTATGGCTACACCTTC. It specifies CASSAQGNDGSYGYTF. Looking up the rest from reference TRBV13 and TRBJ1-2 gives the full variable domain: AAGVIQSPRHLIKEKRETATLKCYPIPRHDTVYWYQQGPGQDPQFLISFYEKMQSDKGSIPDRFSAQQFSDYHSELNMSSLELGDSALYFCASSAQGNDGSYGYTFGSGTRLTVV.

V is TRBV28 and J is TRBJ1-4; 7 bases line up with TRBD1. Germline V gives CDR1 MDHEN, CDR2 SYDVKM. V shed 10 bases and J 6 bases; nucleotides not matched to a gene: 8. The CDR3 is 13 amino acids. In DNA, the CDR3 is TGTGCCACCCAGGGACAGCCTGATGAAAAACTGTTTTTT. As protein: CATQGQPDEKLFF.

This clone was recorded only once. This rearrangement joins TRBV5-1 to TRBJ2-7; D is perhaps TRBD2 (5 bases). The V end lost 0 bases, the J end lost 6 bases, and 10 bases lay between the germline ends. The germline gives CDR1 SGHRS, CDR2 YFSETQ. This CDR3 region has 13 residues. CDR3 sequence: CASSLAEGVEQYF. DNA of the CDR3: TGCGCCAGCAGCTTGGCCGAGGGTGTCGAGCAGTACTTC. Full variable domain (rest looked up from reference TRBV5-1 and TRBJ2-7): KAGVTQTPRYLIKTRGQQVTLSCSPISGHRSVSWYQQTPGQGLQFLFEYFSETQRNKGNFPGRFSGRQFSNSRSEMNVSTLELGDSALYLCASSLAEGVEQYFGPGTRLTVT.

The chain has TRBV6-5 and TRBJ1-1; D is possibly TRBD1 (5 bases). Germline values: CDR1 MNHEY, CDR2 SVGAGI. V shed 7 bases and J shed 5 bases, with 11 bases lying between them. The CDR3 covers 12 residues. The CDR3, as DNA: TGTGCCAGCACCAGGGTTTGGACTGAAGCTTTCTTT. This gives the protein CASTRVWTEAFF.

The J gene is TRBJ2-3, the V gene TRBV5-1; the match to TRBD2 covers 11 bases. Germline trimming cut 9 bases from V and 5 bases from J; bases unmatched to any gene: 8. This CDR3 has 14 residues. Per germline, CDR1 SGHRS and CDR2 YFSETQ. The CDR3 reads CAINSGRAGDTQYF. Here the CDR3 DNA reads TGCGCCATTAATAGCGGGAGGGCCGGAGATACGCAGTATTTT.

This chain connects TRBV4-1 to TRBJ1-1; D call uncertain. Deletions cut 1 base from V and 4 bases from J, with 7 bases between. Germline CDR1 and CDR2: MGHRA and YSYEKL. The CDR3 loop spans 13 amino acids. The CDR3 DNA is TGCGCCAGCAGCCAAGCTCAGGCCACTGAAGCTTTCTTT. This translates into CASSQAQATEAFF.

This chain uses TRBV5-4 with TRBJ1-3; D is perhaps TRBD1 (5 bases). The germline gives CDR1 SGHNT, CDR2 YYREEE (reference sequence). This CDR3 has 15 residues. Trimming pared 2 bases from V and 0 bases from J, leaving 9 bases between. The CDR3 region is CASSFDSPSGNTIYF. The CDR3 bases are TGTGCCAGCAGCTTCGACAGCCCCTCTGGAAACACCATATATTTT.

This clone appeared a few times. This chain links TRBV2 with TRBJ1-6; TRBD1 agrees at 9 bases. Looked up from germline, CDR1 is SNHLY and CDR2 is FYNNEI. V lost 7 bases, J lost 3 bases, and 4 bases stayed unmatched. This CDR3 has 15 amino acids. The CDR3 loop reads CASKVGQGYNSPLHF. DNA for the CDR3: TGTGCCAGCAAGGTGGGACAGGGCTATAATTCACCCCTCCACTTT.

The chain uses TRBV5-1 and TRBJ1-2; the match to TRBD1 covers 7 bases. CDR1 and CDR2 (germline): SGHRS, YFSETQ. The CDR3 loop spans 16 amino acids. J gave up 7 bases and V 4 bases, and 16 bases lay outside the gene matches. CDR3 coding DNA: TGCGCCAGCAGCCCCGGGTCTTATGACAGGGCTGCTGGCTACACCTTC. This sequence encodes CASSPGSYDRAAGYTF.

The chain employs TRBV6-5 and TRBJ2-1, with D possibly TRBD1 on 6 matching bases. Germline CDR1 MNHEY, CDR2 SVGAGI. The CDR3 covers 13 residues. V was clipped by 8 bases and J by 8 bases, with 16 bases between them. CDR3 sequence: CASFPSGADEQFF. For the CDR3, the DNA is TGTGCCAGCTTCCCCTCAGGGGCCGATGAGCAGTTCTTC.

This rearrangement joins TRBV27 to TRBJ2-5; 9 positions agree with TRBD2. This CDR3 has 14 residues. The germline V gene encodes CDR1 MNHEY and CDR2 SMNVEV (reference sequence). V dropped 6 bases and J dropped 5; count of bases not matched to a gene: 7. The CDR3 DNA reads TGTGCCAGCAGCTCTGGGACTAGCCGGGAGACCCAGTACTTC. Residues: CASSSGTSRETQYF.

Here the CDR3 reads CASSHQQGEGGELFF. As DNA, the CDR3 is TGTGCCAGCAGCCATCAACAGGGCGAAGGCGGGGAGCTGTTTTTT. The chain combines TRBV14 with TRBJ2-2; a possible D gene is TRBD1 (6 bases). This CDR3 has 15 residues. V gave up 3 bases and J gave up 7 bases, with 15 bases separating them. The V gene's germline CDR1 is SGHDN and CDR2 FVKESK.

The chain combines TRBV6-1 with TRBJ1-6, with D possibly being TRBD1 (5 bases). V was cut by 1 base and J by 7 bases, with 8 bases left in between. The CDR3 has 14 amino acids. CDR1 and CDR2 from the germline V gene are MNHNS and SASEGT. This chain's CDR3 is CASSEGGWNSPLHF. Written as DNA, the CDR3 is TGTGCCAGCAGTGAAGGGGGCTGGAATTCACCCCTCCACTTT.

The chain recombines TRBV7-9 with TRBJ1-1, with D uncertain. The CDR3 is 12 amino acids. Deletions cut 5 bases from V and 6 bases from J, with 10 bases between. CDR1 and CDR2 from the germline V gene are SEHNR and FQNEAQ (reference sequence). The DNA of the CDR3 is TGTGCCAGCAGCCGCGTTTTATCTGAAGCTTTCTTT. It translates to CASSRVLSEAFF.